This T cell receptor beta chain was sequenced for a study of CD8+CD57+ T cells in acquired aplastic anemia (dated by TCRdb to 2016 to 2018). Study-level background: On average, sorted CD4+ and CD8+ cells yielded roughly 3.4 ug of extracted DNA, with a range of roughly 0.17 to 27.4 ug. An average of approximately 10 million reads for CD4+ cells and 11.0 million reads for CD8+ cells was obtained from healthy donor samples.

In the germline V gene, CDR1 corresponds to KGHDR and CDR2 to SFDVKD. V drops 3 bases and J drops 3 bases, leaving 5 bases in between. The CDR3 measures 13 amino acids from cysteine to phenylalanine. Only the CDR3 region is kept as DNA, spanning 39 bases read in frame from base 1. A word on this clonotype: It has no known antigen specificity. There are no base qualities to consult, and no much larger clone falls within one base.

General conclusions and limits of the study: Nearly 30 CD8+ CDR3 sequences were found in both patients and controls but appeared to be highly expressed in patients and within the immunodominant clones of the patients. Between patients and healthy controls, no significant difference in CD8+ Simpson's diversity was found (P=0.060).

Genomic DNA served as template for TCR beta VDJ combination and CDR3 sequence profiling. An Illumina HiSeq 2000 was used for TCR repertoire sequencing. In the authors' own workflow: TRBV/TRBJ rearrangement plots, CDR3 size and DJ length profiles, and Simpson's diversity index were used to assess repertoires. The immunodominant clone was defined as the most abundant DNA sequence in deep sequencing data. CDR3 amino acid sequences were checked for sharing across subjects and were also compared against the VDJdb database and published repertoires. TCRdb reanalyzed the raw reads on its own, using fastp at Q25 for trimming and MiXCR for clone calling, and kept in-frame beta chains. For every CDR3 protein sequence, its rows merge into one entry that carries the most common genes and DNA. TCRdb, not the original authors, processed these V and J calls. The sample table contains 35,000 to 45,000 distinct CDR3 sequences; only one count was recorded for 75% to 85% of them. In total, the top ten clones hold 22% of the sample.

TCR repertoires of sorted CD4+ and CD8+ blood T cells from severe aplastic anemia patients and healthy subjects were deep-sequenced in the study. Ficoll-Paque density gradient centrifugation was used to isolate peripheral blood mononuclear cells. Before DNA extraction, CD4+ and CD8+ T cells were sorted by FACS or by magnetic beads. This TCR came from a human donor in good health, serving as a control. The sequence links TRBV24-1 to TRBJ2-1; 5 matching bases give a weak D call of TRBD1. Sample: sorted CD4+, CD8+, or CD8+CD57+ T cells (not recorded which) from PBMCs. CDR3 protein: CATSDQGYNEQFF. The nucleotide sequence is TGTGCCACCAGTGATCAGGGCTACAATGAGCAGTTCTTC.